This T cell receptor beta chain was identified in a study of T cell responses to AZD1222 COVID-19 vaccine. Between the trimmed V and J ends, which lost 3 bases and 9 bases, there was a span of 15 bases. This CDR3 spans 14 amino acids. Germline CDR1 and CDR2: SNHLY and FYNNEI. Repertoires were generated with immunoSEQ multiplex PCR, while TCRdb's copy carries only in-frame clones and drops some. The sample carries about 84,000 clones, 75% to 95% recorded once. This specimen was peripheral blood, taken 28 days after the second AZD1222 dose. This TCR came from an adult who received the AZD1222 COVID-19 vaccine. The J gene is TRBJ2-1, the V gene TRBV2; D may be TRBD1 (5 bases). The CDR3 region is CASSDPTAAVEQFF. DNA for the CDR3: TGTGCCAGCAGTGACCCGACAGCAGCCGTTGAGCAGTTCTTC.